A single TCR beta chain is shown here with its context. Its antigen is unidentified. The sample is drawn from a study of T-cell memory formation after mild COVID-19. About the study: Largely donor-specific sequence clusters came from two donors.

Study findings and constraints: Clones that contracted clustered mainly in CM and EM if CD4+ and in EMRA if CD8+.

V was cut by 6 bases and J by 4 bases, with 10 bases left in between. The CDR3 spans 12 residues. The germline V gene encodes CDR1 MNHEY and CDR2 SVGEGT. 5'RACE with constant-segment primers built TCRalpha and TCRbeta cDNA libraries with UMIs. TCRdb reanalysed the 5' RACE reads using MiXCR and keeps one entry per CDR3 protein. The table has 35,000 to 45,000 distinct CDR3 sequences, approximately 6.8% seen once. Sequencing input: PBMCs or a T cell subset sorted from them (not recorded which). This clonotype was sampled from a young man who had mild COVID-19 (a few samples of this study predate the infection). Cell type and time point are not known. The chain links TRBV6-2 or TRBV6-3 to TRBJ2-7, with D maybe TRBD1 (6 bases). CDR3 in amino acids: CASSPRGYEQYV. The CDR3 nucleotides read TGTGCCAGCAGCCCCAGGGGTTACGAGCAGTACGTC.